This TCR beta chain was found in a study of shared clonotypes between healthy human individuals. Study processing details: As immunoSEQ supplied junction-only sequences (without quality scores), filtering differed. Produced via immunoSEQ multiplex PCR; TCRdb's table is partial and in-frame only. The V and J calls and clone size come from that table; D and trimming were worked out from the DNA. The table shows more than 1 million clones, with approximately 80% occurring only once. Donors were healthy HIV-negative adults without recent acute infections or vaccinations. The split of CD4+ cells yielded CD45RA+ naive and CD45RA-negative memory subsets. The CDR3 totals 13 residues. V dropped 6 bases and J dropped 6; count of bases not matched to a gene: 5. Per the germline V gene, CDR1 is MNHNS and CDR2 is SASEGT.

Sequenced sample: memory CD4+ T cells from PBMCs. The subset here: CD45RA-negative fraction. The rearrangement uses TRBV6-1 and TRBJ2-7; TRBD1 matches 10 bases. This clonotype was obtained from a man in his late teens or twenties in good health. Some clones in this sample may be carry-over from other donors' samples. The CDR3 reads CASRDRGMGEQYF. DNA for the CDR3: TGTGCCAGCAGGGACAGGGGGATGGGCGAGCAGTACTTC.